This T cell receptor beta chain was found in a study of blood T cell repertoires in COVID-19. About the study: Italy, Spain and the United States were the sources of the convalescent and acute COVID-19 samples. Nucleic acid was either cDNA or gDNA, and it came from T cells, B-cell-depleted T cells, or PBMCs.

As processed by the authors: Reference gene primer amplification yielded estimated nucleated cell counts. Profiled with immunoSEQ multiplex PCR; TCRdb holds only in-frame clones, not every one. V and J calls and clone size come straight from that table; D and trimming were deduced from the DNA. Of 180,000 or so clones listed, roughly 88% are singletons. The CDR3 is made up of 14 amino acids. Germline loops: CDR1 SGHTS, CDR2 YDEGEE. Trimming removed 2 bases at V and 2 bases at J, with 11 bases between. The source material was peripheral blood. The chain is built from TRBV5-8 and TRBJ2-7; D is possibly TRBD1 (6 bases). The receptor was isolated from a man aged 60 to 69 who had recovered from COVID-19. The CDR3 DNA is TGTGCCAGCAGCTTAGGGGGAACCACCTACGAGCAGTACTTC. Translation gives CASSLGGTTYEQYF.